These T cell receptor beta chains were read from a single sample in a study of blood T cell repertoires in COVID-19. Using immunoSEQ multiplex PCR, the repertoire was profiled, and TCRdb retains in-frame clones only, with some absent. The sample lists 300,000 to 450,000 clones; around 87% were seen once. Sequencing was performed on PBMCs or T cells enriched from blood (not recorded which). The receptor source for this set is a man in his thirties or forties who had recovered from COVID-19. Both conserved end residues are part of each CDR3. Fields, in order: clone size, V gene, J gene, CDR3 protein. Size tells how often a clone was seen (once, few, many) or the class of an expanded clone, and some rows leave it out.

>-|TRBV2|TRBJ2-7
CASSPGNSYEQYF
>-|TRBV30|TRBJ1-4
CAWRQAGGNEKLFF
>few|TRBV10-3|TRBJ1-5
CAISEGRSINQPQHF
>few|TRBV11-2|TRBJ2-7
CASSWATSGGMYEQYF
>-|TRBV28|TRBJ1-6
CASSLGQSLHF
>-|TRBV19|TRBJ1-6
CASSNNGQGGSPLHF
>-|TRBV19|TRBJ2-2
CASRTDGGRGNGELFF
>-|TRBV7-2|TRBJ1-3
CASSERPGNTIYF
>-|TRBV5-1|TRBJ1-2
CASGPGQGHGYTF
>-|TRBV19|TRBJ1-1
CASSLGVTEAFF
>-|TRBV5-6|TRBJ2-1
CASSLGGGVDNEQFF
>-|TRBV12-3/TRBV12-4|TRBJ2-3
CASSLRGQDTQYF
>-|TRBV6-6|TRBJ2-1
CASSAGVSYNEQFF